This TCR beta chain was obtained from a study of OX40 agonist ivuxolimab in advanced cancers. Profiled with immunoSEQ multiplex PCR; TCRdb holds only in-frame clones, not every one. Here the sample spans tens of thousands of clones, about 80% being singletons. This CDR3 region has 14 residues. Trimming cost V 0 bases and J 9 bases, with 14 bases left between them. Germline CDR1 SGHVS, CDR2 FQNEAQ. The clonotype comes from an adult with an advanced solid tumor such as melanoma, head and neck, liver or kidney cancer. The source material was CD4+ or CD8+ T cells sorted from blood, sampled in a trial of the OX40 agonist ivuxolimab. The chain uses TRBV7-8 and TRBJ1-2; TRBD1 is a possible D gene (6 bases). Here the CDR3 reads CASSLARGGVSYTF. CDR3 nucleotides: TGTGCCAGCAGCTTAGCGCGGGGGGGCGTCAGCTACACCTTC.